Below are 21 T cell receptor beta chains sequenced from a single sample in a study of blood T cell repertoires in COVID-19. Assay: immunoSEQ multiplex PCR; the TCRdb copy retains only in-frame clones and omits some. The profile shows about 250,000 clones, more than 60% of them singletons. The sequenced material came from peripheral blood. The receptors shown here come from a woman in her thirties or forties with active or convalescent COVID-19.

The gene calls are TRBV3-1 (or the pseudogene TRBV3-2) and TRBJ1-6; 8 bases are a match to TRBD1. CDR3 length: 13 residues. V shed 6 bases, J shed 7 bases, and the junction held 2 bases outside the gene matches. Germline CDR1 and CDR2: LGHDT and YNNKEL (reference sequence). CDR3 sequence reads: CASRQGGNSPLHF. CDR3 bases: TGTGCCAGCAGACAGGGGGGGAATTCACCCCTCCACTTT.

The gene calls are TRBV5-1 and TRBJ2-3; 7 bases map to TRBD2. There are 15 residues in the CDR3. The germline CDR1 and CDR2 sequences are SGHRS and YFSETQ. The junction had 7 bases not matched to a gene; V was cut back by 4 bases and J by 2 bases. In nucleotides, the CDR3 is TGCGCCAGCAGCAAACCGGGGGGTCCCACAGATACGCAGTATTTT. Its translation is CASSKPGGPTDTQYF.

Points on this clone: Other DNA variants within this sample encode the same CDR3. V gene TRBV9 combines with J gene TRBJ2-1, with 9 bases matching TRBD1. V lost 0 bases, J lost 3 bases, and 1 base stayed unmatched. Looked up from germline, CDR1 is SGDLS and CDR2 is YYNGEE. The CDR3 sequence is 15 residues long. CDR3 residues: CASSVGQGVYNEQFF. DNA for the CDR3: TGTGCCAGCAGCGTAGGACAGGGGGTCTACAATGAGCAGTTCTTC.

The chain joins TRBV3-1 (or the pseudogene TRBV3-2) to TRBJ1-3; the D is unclear. The V and J ends lost 4 bases and 0 bases respectively, with 10 bases between them. CDR1 is LGHDT, CDR2 YNNKEL, per germline (reference sequence). CDR3 length: 15 amino acids. CDR3 nucleotides: TGTGCCAGCAGCCCCAGATATATCTCTGGAAACACCATATATTTT. This translates into CASSPRYISGNTIYF.

Note on this clone: This same CDR3 is encoded by further DNA sequences in the sample. The rearrangement links TRBV5-1 to TRBJ1-5; no firm D call. CDR1 SGHRS and CDR2 YFSETQ come from the germline V gene. The CDR3 totals 14 residues. V was clipped by 0 bases and J by 6 bases, with 10 bases between them. For the CDR3, the DNA is TGCGCCAGCAGCTTGGACGGGATCGGTCAGCCCCAGCATTTT. It codes for CASSLDGIGQPQHF.

The chain recombines TRBV7-9 with TRBJ1-1, with D possibly TRBD1 on 5 matching bases. The CDR3 totals 16 residues. Germline CDR1 SEHNR, CDR2 FQNEAQ (reference sequence). V was trimmed by 4 bases and J by 3 bases, leaving 18 bases between them. This chain's CDR3 is CASSYGPGRGDTEAFF. CDR3 DNA: TGTGCCAGCAGCTACGGACCGGGCCGGGGGGACACTGAAGCTTTCTTT. Variable domain in full (rest from reference TRBV7-9 and TRBJ1-1): DTGVSQNPRHKITKRGQNVTFRCDPISEHNRLYWYRQTLGQGPEFLTYFQNEAQLEKSRLLSDRFSAERPKGSFSTLEIQRTEQGDSAMYLCASSYGPGRGDTEAFFGQGTRLTVV.

This clone was counted between two and nine times. The genes are TRBV5-4 and TRBJ1-3; maybe TRBD1 (6 bases). V gave up 4 bases and J gave up 3 bases, with 11 bases separating them. Germline CDR1 and CDR2: SGHNT and YYREEE (reference sequence). There are 14 residues in the CDR3. The CDR3 nucleotides are TGTGCCAGCAGCCCACGACAGGATGGAAACACCATATATTTT. It yields the protein CASSPRQDGNTIYF.

The sample holds a few counts of this clone. The chain employs TRBV18 and TRBJ1-5, with a weak D call TRBD1 (5 bases). The CDR3 extends over 14 amino acids. CDR1 is KGHSH, CDR2 LQKENI, per germline. V lost 3 bases, J lost 3 bases, and 9 bases lay in between. DNA of the CDR3: TGTGCCAGCTCACCCCAAGGGGCCAATCAGCCCCAGCATTTT. Its translation is CASSPQGANQPQHF. Together with reference TRBV18 and TRBJ1-5, the CDR3 gives the full variable domain: NAGVMQNPRHLVRRRGQEARLRCSPMKGHSHVYWYRQLPEEGLKFMVYLQKENIIDESGMPKERFSAEFPKEGPSILRIQQVVRGDSAAYFCASSPQGANQPQHFGDGTRLSIL.

The CDR3 is CASRTDSFYEQYF. CDR3 coding DNA: TGCGCCAGCAGAACGGACAGTTTCTACGAGCAGTACTTC. This rearrangement joins TRBV5-1 to TRBJ2-7, with a tentative D call TRBD1 (6 bases). V dropped 5 bases and J dropped 3 bases, with 12 bases sitting between them. The length of the CDR3 is 13 residues. The germline CDR1 and CDR2 sequences are SGHRS and YFSETQ.

V and J are TRBV7-3 and TRBJ2-3, with D perhaps TRBD1 (5 bases). Deletions cut 7 bases from V and 0 bases from J, with 11 bases between. The germline V gene has CDR1 SGHTA and CDR2 FQGTGA. The CDR3 extends over 14 amino acids. The CDR3: CASKQAPSTDTQYF. The CDR3 nucleotides are TGTGCCAGCAAACAGGCTCCTAGCACAGATACGCAGTATTTT. Full variable domain (remainder filled in from reference TRBV7-3 and TRBJ2-3): GAGVSQTPSNKVTEKGKYVELRCDPISGHTALYWYRQSLGQGPEFLIYFQGTGAADDSGLPNDRFFAVRPEGSVSTLKIQRTERGDSAVYLCASKQAPSTDTQYFGPGTRLTVL.

The chain employs TRBV12-3 or TRBV12-4 and TRBJ2-1; D might be TRBD2 (7 bases). This CDR3 spans 13 amino acids. Trimming pared 3 bases from V and 14 bases from J, leaving 17 bases between. The CDR3 here is CASSLNWGGPEFF. The CDR3 DNA is TGTGCCAGCAGTTTGAATTGGGGGGGGCCAGAGTTCTTC.

The CDR3 here is CASSQDLANYGYTF. The CDR3 bases are TGCGCCAGCAGCCAAGATCTCGCTAACTATGGCTACACCTTC. The chain is built from TRBV4-1 and TRBJ1-2; D remains ambiguous. The length of the CDR3 is 14 residues. CDR1 is MGHRA, CDR2 YSYEKL, per germline. V was pared by 0 bases and J by 0 bases, with 5 bases between.

The chain recombines TRBV5-1 with TRBJ1-2, with D possibly matching TRBD1 (5 bases). V shed 4 bases and J shed 6 bases, with 13 bases lying between them. CDR3 size: 13 residues. Germline V lookup: CDR1 SGHRS, CDR2 YFSETQ. The chain's CDR3 is CASSQGYNDGYTF. DNA of the CDR3: TGCGCCAGCAGCCAGGGATATAATGATGGCTACACCTTC.

This chain links TRBV28 with TRBJ1-5, with D possibly matching TRBD1 (5 bases). Trimming pared 2 bases from V and 7 bases from J, leaving 12 bases between. CDR1 and CDR2 from the germline V gene are MDHEN and SYDVKM. The CDR3 spans 14 residues. This CDR3 is CASSLPGSSQPQHF. The CDR3 bases are TGTGCCAGCAGTTTACCAGGGTCGAGCCAGCCCCAGCATTTT.

This clone is medium-sized in the sample. The V call is TRBV27, the J call TRBJ1-1; TRBD1 matches 10 bases. V shed 8 bases and J 8 bases; nucleotides not matched to a gene: 14. CDR1 MNHEY and CDR2 SMNVEV come from the germline V gene (reference sequence). CDR3 size: 15 residues. The CDR3 DNA is TGTGCCAGCTCCGGCCCGGGACAGGGGAGTCGAGAAGCTTTCTTT. Its translation is CASSGPGQGSREAFF.

The chain recombines TRBV5-6 with TRBJ2-2, with TRBD1 as a possible D gene (6 bases). CDR3 length: 15 amino acids. Germline assignment: CDR1 SGHDT and CDR2 YYEEEE. Trimming shortened V by 4 bases and J by 6 bases, and 16 bases separated the two germline ends. The CDR3 is CASSPLRGIAGELFF. DNA of the CDR3: TGTGCCAGCAGCCCGCTGAGGGGGATCGCCGGGGAGCTGTTTTTT.

The gene calls are TRBV9 and TRBJ1-2; TRBD1 matches 8 bases. The CDR3 has 15 residues. Germline CDR1 is SGDLS and CDR2 is YYNGEE. With V trimmed by 0 bases and J by 8 bases, 9 bases remained unmatched. The CDR3 sequence: CASSVARAGGGGYTF. CDR3 coding DNA: TGTGCCAGCAGCGTAGCTAGGGCAGGGGGCGGGGGCTACACCTTC.

A few counts support this clone. This chain uses TRBV28 with TRBJ1-5; TRBD1 matches 7 bases. The germline V gene encodes CDR1 MDHEN and CDR2 SYDVKM. The V and J ends lost 8 bases and 6 bases, in that order; junction bases with no gene match: 10. The CDR3 totals 14 residues. The CDR3 nucleotides are TGTGCCAGCGGGCCCCGGGACAGAGGTCAGCCCCAGCATTTT. This gives the protein CASGPRDRGQPQHF. Full variable domain (rest looked up from reference TRBV28 and TRBJ1-5): DVKVTQSSRYLVKRTGEKVFLECVQDMDHENMFWYRQDPGLGLRLIYFSYDVKMKEKGDIPEGYSVSREKKERFSLILESASTNQTSMYLCASGPRDRGQPQHFGDGTRLSIL.

This clone is medium-sized within its sample. The DNA of the CDR3 is TGTGCCAGCAGTTATCTCACAGGACAGGGGGCAGATACGCAGTATTTT. This sequence encodes CASSYLTGQGADTQYF. This chain uses TRBV6-2 or TRBV6-3 with TRBJ2-3, with 10 bases identical to TRBD1. With 3 bases clipped from V and 4 bases from J, the junction kept 7 bases outside the gene matches. The germline V gene has CDR1 MNHEY and CDR2 SVGEGT. CDR3 size: 16 residues.

This clone has only one observation. The genes are TRBV18 and TRBJ1-5; 8 nucleotides agree with TRBD1. The length of the CDR3 is 13 residues. The V segment lost 9 bases and the J segment 4 bases; nucleotides outside the gene matches: 5. From germline, CDR1 is KGHSH and CDR2 LQKENI. The CDR3: CASQGAENQPQHF. The CDR3 nucleotides are TGTGCCAGTCAGGGGGCGGAAAATCAGCCCCAGCATTTT. The full variable domain, completed using reference TRBV18 and TRBJ1-5, is NAGVMQNPRHLVRRRGQEARLRCSPMKGHSHVYWYRQLPEEGLKFMVYLQKENIIDESGMPKERFSAEFPKEGPSILRIQQVVRGDSAAYFCASQGAENQPQHFGDGTRLSIL.

This sequence joins TRBV28 and TRBJ1-1; no clear D gene. CDR1 is MDHEN and CDR2 is SYDVKM in the germline V gene. There are 13 residues in the CDR3. The V end lost 1 base, the J end lost 5 bases, and 8 bases lay between the germline ends. CDR3 amino acids: CASSLSRVTEAFF. In DNA, the CDR3 is TGTGCCAGCAGTTTATCCCGGGTTACTGAAGCTTTCTTT.